The rows below give T cell receptor beta chains drawn from one sample of a study of blood T cell repertoires in COVID-19. Method: immunoSEQ multiplex PCR; TCRdb's copy keeps in-frame clones and lacks some. The sample shows over 300,000 clones, around 89% of them seen only once. The source material was peripheral blood. Receptors originate from a man in his forties with acute or convalescent COVID-19. Each CDR3 is given with its conserved first and last residue. The order of the fields is D gene, J gene, clone size, V gene, CDR3 protein, CDR3 DNA. The D gene is left open where the match is weak. The size entry is marked missing in some rows and otherwise reads once, few, many or a size class.

-,TRBJ1-1,once,TRBV2,CASSEALRHSTEAFF,TGTGCCAGCAGTGAAGCCCTACGACACAGCACTGAAGCTTTCTTT
TRBD2,TRBJ2-1,-,TRBV4-2,CASSLSRGLINEQFF,TGTGCCAGCAGCCTCTCTCGGGGACTAATTAATGAGCAGTTCTTC
-,TRBJ2-7,-,TRBV12-3/TRBV12-4,CASSSDRAKQYF,TGTGCCAGCAGTTCCGACAGAGCCAAGCAGTACTTC
-,TRBJ1-2,once,TRBV7-9,CASSFRGRAGYTF,TGTGCCAGCAGCTTCCGCGGCAGGGCTGGCTACACCTTC
-,TRBJ2-7,-,TRBV10-3,CAISPGDYGYEQYF,TGTGCCATCAGCCCAGGGGATTACGGCTACGAGCAGTACTTC
TRBD1,TRBJ2-6,-,TRBV6-4,CASSETGGAGANVLTF,TGTGCCAGCAGTGAGACAGGGGGCGCTGGGGCCAACGTCCTGACTTTC
-,TRBJ1-4,few,TRBV19,CASRDSRVPEKLFF,TGTGCCAGTAGAGACTCCCGGGTGCCTGAAAAACTGTTTTTT
TRBD2,TRBJ2-5,once,TRBV2,CASSETLAGSFGETQYF,TGTGCCAGCAGTGAGACACTAGCGGGAAGCTTCGGAGAGACCCAGTACTTC
-,TRBJ2-7,-,TRBV6-2/TRBV6-3,CASSYLARDYEQYF,TGTGCCAGCAGTTACCTCGCCAGGGACTACGAGCAGTACTTC
-,TRBJ1-1,-,TRBV18,CASSPRGGLAFF,TGTGCCAGCTCACCACGGGGGGGCTTGGCTTTCTTT
TRBD1,TRBJ1-2,-,TRBV10-2,CASSGQGDYGYTF,TGCGCCAGCAGCGGACAGGGTGACTATGGCTACACCTTC
TRBD2,TRBJ2-3,-,TRBV27,CASSFSGKSTDTQYF,TGTGCCAGCAGTTTTAGCGGGAAGAGCACAGATACGCAGTATTTT
-,TRBJ2-7,few,TRBV11-2,CASSSTFGEQYF,TGTGCCAGCAGCTCGACTTTCGGCGAGCAGTACTTC
TRBD1,TRBJ1-4,-,TRBV2,CASSADRGVEKLFF,TGTGCCAGCAGTGCGGACAGGGGTGTTGAAAAACTGTTTTTT
-,TRBJ2-7,once,TRBV9,CASSVRGNYEQYF,TGTGCCAGCAGCGTGCGGGGAAACTACGAGCAGTACTTC
-,TRBJ2-7,-,TRBV27,CASSTHRAYEQYF,TGTGCCAGCAGTACTCACAGGGCCTACGAGCAGTACTTC
TRBD1,TRBJ2-3,-,TRBV2,CASSAQGQGENTQYF,TGTGCCAGCAGTGCCCAGGGACAGGGGGAAAATACGCAGTATTTT
-,TRBJ1-2,-,TRBV29-1,CSVESGFKDGYTF,TGCAGCGTTGAATCGGGATTCAAGGATGGCTACACCTTC
TRBD2,TRBJ2-1,-,TRBV27,CASSPRTSGSYNEQFF,TGTGCCAGCAGTCCCCGGACTAGCGGGAGCTACAATGAGCAGTTCTTC
-,TRBJ2-7,-,TRBV4-3,CASSQGTPGYEQYF,TGCGCCAGCAGCCAGGGGACACCCGGCTACGAGCAGTACTTC
-,TRBJ1-6,-,TRBV3-1/TRBV3-2,CASSQEWGHSPLHF,TGTGCCAGCAGCCAGGAATGGGGGCATTCACCCCTCCACTTT
TRBD1,TRBJ2-7,-,TRBV28,CASRGGQGGRYF,TGTGCCAGCAGGGGGGGACAGGGGGGTCGGTACTTC
TRBD1,TRBJ1-2,-,TRBV27,CASRKTGNLIKGYTF,TGTGCCAGCAGAAAGACAGGGAACCTAATCAAGGGCTACACCTTC
-,TRBJ2-7,-,TRBV28,CASRGSANYEQYF,TGTGCCAGCAGAGGGAGTGCCAACTACGAGCAGTACTTC
TRBD2,TRBJ2-1,-,TRBV2,CASSELGLAGEEQFF,TGTGCCAGCAGCGAGTTGGGACTAGCGGGAGAAGAGCAGTTCTTC
-,TRBJ1-3,-,TRBV19,CASSLGLRASGNTIYF,TGTGCCAGTAGTTTAGGACTGAGAGCCTCTGGAAACACCATATATTTT
TRBD1,TRBJ2-1,-,TRBV9,CASSAGDRSRRVDEQFF,TGTGCCAGCAGCGCGGGGGACAGGTCGCGTCGTGTGGATGAGCAGTTCTTC
-,TRBJ1-3,-,TRBV7-2,CASSLKYPVRFYSGNTIYF,TGTGCCAGCAGCTTAAAGTATCCCGTCAGGTTTTACTCTGGAAACACCATATATTTT
-,TRBJ2-1,once,TRBV12-3/TRBV12-4,CASSLGLYNEQFF,TGTGCCAGCAGTTTAGGACTCTACAATGAGCAGTTCTTC
-,TRBJ1-1,-,TRBV7-8,CASSLVTTAGNTEAFF,TGTGCCAGCAGCTTAGTAACAACCGCAGGGAACACTGAAGCTTTCTTT
TRBD2,TRBJ2-1,-,TRBV27,CASSLSLAGAAEQFF,TGTGCCAGCAGTTTATCGCTAGCGGGAGCGGCTGAGCAGTTCTTC
TRBD2,TRBJ2-7,-,TRBV18,CASSPQLSGGEGREQYF,TGTGCCAGCTCACCACAGCTTTCAGGCGGGGAGGGGCGCGAGCAGTACTTC
TRBD1,TRBJ1-1,-,TRBV5-4,CASSRGTGGAYTEAFF,TGTGCCAGCAGCCGAGGGACAGGGGGCGCGTACACTGAAGCTTTCTTT
-,TRBJ2-7,many,TRBV5-4,CASSSFAQAYEQYF,TGTGCCAGCAGCTCGTTCGCACAGGCTTACGAGCAGTACTTC
-,TRBJ1-2,-,TRBV6-5,CASSPRVIRGYTF,TGTGCCAGCAGTCCGCGGGTCATTCGTGGCTACACCTTC
TRBD2,TRBJ2-7,many,TRBV6-5,CASSYGLAGAYEQYF,TGTGCCAGCAGTTACGGACTAGCGGGGGCCTACGAGCAGTACTTC
-,TRBJ2-7,-,TRBV9,CASSRPTGEQYF,TGTGCCAGCAGCCGACCCACCGGGGAGCAGTACTTC